These 6 T cell receptor beta chains originate from one sample sequenced in a study of blood T cells in healthy people across ages. The authors ran a second PCR of about 7 to 11 cycles using a sample-barcoded 5' primer and a J-beta primer mix. MiXCR, applied by TCRdb to the 5' RACE reads, yields one record per CDR3 protein. The table has hundreds of thousands of distinct CDR3 sequences, roughly 41% seen once. Source material: blood. Every receptor here comes from a man at least 80 years old in good health.

The table lists this clonotype with a few counts. The chain employs TRBV5-1 and TRBJ2-1, with TRBD1 matching 9 bases. The CDR3 runs to 17 residues. Germline CDR1 and CDR2: SGHRS and YFSETQ. V shed 4 bases and J 2 bases; nucleotides not matched to a gene: 10. For the CDR3, the DNA is TGCGCCAGCAGCCTGAGTTCCGGGACAGGGACCTACAATGAGCAGTTCTTC. It codes for CASSLSSGTGTYNEQFF.

This chain connects TRBV20-1 to TRBJ2-1; a weak D match, TRBD2 (5 bases). The tail of the sequence fits TRBJ2-7 better, so the J call may be wrong. Germline V gene lookup returns CDR1 DFQATT and CDR2 SNEGSKA (reference sequence). This CDR3 spans 14 amino acids. CDR3 bases: TGCAGTGCTAGAGATACCCGAGGACTCAATGAGCAGTACTTC. Amino acid sequence: CSARDTRGLNEQYF.

The rearrangement links TRBV7-2 to TRBJ2-7, with 8 bases that match TRBD2. The germline CDR1 and CDR2 sequences are SGHTA and FQGNSA. V dropped 7 bases and J dropped 0; count of bases not matched to a gene: 11. This CDR3 has 16 amino acids. In nucleotides, the CDR3 is TGTGCCAGCACCGTAGAAAGCGGGAGACCCTCCTACGAGCAGTACTTC. It specifies CASTVESGRPSYEQYF.

Worth noting for this clonotype: One end of the junction is discordant with germline, which a read error may explain. The chain carries TRBV20-1 and TRBJ2-1; D is ambiguous. This CDR3 has 15 amino acids. The germline CDR1 and CDR2 sequences are DFQATT and SNEGSKA (reference sequence). The CDR3 DNA sequence: TGCGGTGCTAGAGATATCCCGCGAAGCCACAATGAGCAGTTCTTC. Residues: CGARDIPRSHNEQFF.

This clonotype was detected only a few times. The rearrangement links TRBV20-1 to TRBJ2-1; TRBD2 matches 13 bases. The germline CDR1 and CDR2 sequences are DFQATT and SNEGSKA (reference sequence). Losses at the gene ends were 4 bases for V and 8 bases for J; bases not matched to a gene: 8. This CDR3 comprises 15 residues. CDR3 DNA: TGCAGTGCTACCGGACTAGCGGGAGATGTCGATGAGCAGTTCTTC. It specifies CSATGLAGDVDEQFF.

This clonotype was observed at least ten times. V is TRBV5-1 and J is TRBJ2-3; D gene uncertain. V was cut by 5 bases and J by 3 bases, with 10 bases left in between. The germline V gene has CDR1 SGHRS and CDR2 YFSETQ. This CDR3 is 13 amino acids long. In DNA form, the CDR3 reads TGCGCCAGCAGTGTGTTAGGAACAGATACGCAGTATTTT. Amino acid sequence: CASSVLGTDTQYF. Drawing the rest from reference TRBV5-1 and TRBJ2-3, the complete variable domain is KAGVTQTPRYLIKTRGQQVTLSCSPISGHRSVSWYQQTPGQGLQFLFEYFSETQRNKGNFPGRFSGRQFSNSRSEMNVSTLELGDSALYLCASSVLGTDTQYFGPGTRLTVL.